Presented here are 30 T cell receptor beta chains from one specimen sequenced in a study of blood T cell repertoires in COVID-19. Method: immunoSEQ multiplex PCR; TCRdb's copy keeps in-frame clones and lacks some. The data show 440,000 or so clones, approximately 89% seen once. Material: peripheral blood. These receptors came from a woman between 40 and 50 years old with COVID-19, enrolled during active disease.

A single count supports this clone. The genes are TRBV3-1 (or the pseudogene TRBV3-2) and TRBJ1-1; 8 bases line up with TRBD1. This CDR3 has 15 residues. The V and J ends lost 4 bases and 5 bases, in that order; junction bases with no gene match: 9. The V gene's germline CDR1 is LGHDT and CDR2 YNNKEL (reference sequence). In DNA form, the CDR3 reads TGTGCCAGCAGCCTATCTGACAGGGGCCGTACTGAAGCTTTCTTT. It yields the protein CASSLSDRGRTEAFF.

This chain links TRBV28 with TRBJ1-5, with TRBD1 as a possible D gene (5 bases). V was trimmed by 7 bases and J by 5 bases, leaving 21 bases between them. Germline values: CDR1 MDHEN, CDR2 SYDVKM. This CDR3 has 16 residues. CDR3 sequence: CASTQGGAAPYQPQHF. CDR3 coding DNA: TGTGCCAGCACCCAGGGAGGGGCAGCTCCCTATCAGCCCCAGCATTTT.

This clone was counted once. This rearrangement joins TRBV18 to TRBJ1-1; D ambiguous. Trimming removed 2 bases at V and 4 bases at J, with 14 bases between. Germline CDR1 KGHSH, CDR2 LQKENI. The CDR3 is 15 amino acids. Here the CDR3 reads CASSPGQALGTEAFF. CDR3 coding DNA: TGTGCCAGCTCACCAGGGCAGGCCTTGGGCACTGAAGCTTTCTTT.

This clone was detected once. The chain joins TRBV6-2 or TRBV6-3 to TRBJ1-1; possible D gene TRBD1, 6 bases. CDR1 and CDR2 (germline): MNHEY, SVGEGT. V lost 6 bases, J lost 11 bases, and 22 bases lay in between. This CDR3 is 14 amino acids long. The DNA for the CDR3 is TGTGCCAGCAGCAGCGGGGGGGGCTCACCCCGGGCTTTCTTT. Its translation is CASSSGGGSPRAFF.

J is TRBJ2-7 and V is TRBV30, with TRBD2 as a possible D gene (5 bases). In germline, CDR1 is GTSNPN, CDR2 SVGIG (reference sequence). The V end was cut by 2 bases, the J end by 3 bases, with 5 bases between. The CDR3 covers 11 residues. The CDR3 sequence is CAWSRDYEQYF. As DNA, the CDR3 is TGTGCCTGGAGTCGGGACTACGAGCAGTACTTC.

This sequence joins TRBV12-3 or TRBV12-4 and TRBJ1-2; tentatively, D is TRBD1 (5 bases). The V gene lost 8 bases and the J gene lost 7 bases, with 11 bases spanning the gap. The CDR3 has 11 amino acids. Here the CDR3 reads CASGRGTGYTF. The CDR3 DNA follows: TGTGCCAGCGGCCGGGGGACTGGCTACACCTTC.

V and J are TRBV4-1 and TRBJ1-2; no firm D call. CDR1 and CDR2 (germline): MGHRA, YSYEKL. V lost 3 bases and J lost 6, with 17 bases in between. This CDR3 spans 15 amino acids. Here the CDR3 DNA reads TGCGCCAGCAGCCAGTATTTTGAGGGTCGGAATGGCTACACCTTC. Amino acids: CASSQYFEGRNGYTF.

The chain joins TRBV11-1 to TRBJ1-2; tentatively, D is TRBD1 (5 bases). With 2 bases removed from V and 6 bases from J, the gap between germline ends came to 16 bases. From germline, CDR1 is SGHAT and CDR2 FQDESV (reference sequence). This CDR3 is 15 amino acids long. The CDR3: CASSLSRVLRDGYTF. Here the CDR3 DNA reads TGTGCCAGCAGCTTAAGCAGGGTCCTTCGGGATGGCTACACCTTC.

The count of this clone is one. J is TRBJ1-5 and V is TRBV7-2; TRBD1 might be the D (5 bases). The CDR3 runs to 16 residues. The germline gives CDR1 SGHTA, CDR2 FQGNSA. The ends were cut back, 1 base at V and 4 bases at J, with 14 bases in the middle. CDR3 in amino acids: CASSLVGQGRNQPQHF. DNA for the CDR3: TGTGCCAGCAGCTTAGTGGGCCAGGGTCGGAATCAGCCCCAGCATTTT.

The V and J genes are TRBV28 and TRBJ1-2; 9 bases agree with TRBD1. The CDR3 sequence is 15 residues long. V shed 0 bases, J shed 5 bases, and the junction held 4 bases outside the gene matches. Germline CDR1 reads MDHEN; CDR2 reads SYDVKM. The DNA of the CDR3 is TGTGCCAGCAGTTTATGGGGACAGGGAGGTTATGGCTACACCTTC. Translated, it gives CASSLWGQGGYGYTF.

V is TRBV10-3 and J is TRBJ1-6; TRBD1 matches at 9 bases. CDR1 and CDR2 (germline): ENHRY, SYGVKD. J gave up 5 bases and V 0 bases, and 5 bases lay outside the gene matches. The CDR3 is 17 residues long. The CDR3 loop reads CAISESGGTGNNSPLHF. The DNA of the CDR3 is TGTGCCATCAGTGAGTCCGGGGGGACAGGGAATAATTCACCCCTCCACTTT.

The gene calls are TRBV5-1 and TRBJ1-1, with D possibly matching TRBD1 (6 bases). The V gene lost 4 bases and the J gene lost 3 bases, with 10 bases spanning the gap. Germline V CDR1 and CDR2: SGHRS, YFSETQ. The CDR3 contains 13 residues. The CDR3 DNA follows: TGCGCCAGCAGCGGAACAGGGTACACTGAAGCTTTCTTT. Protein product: CASSGTGYTEAFF.

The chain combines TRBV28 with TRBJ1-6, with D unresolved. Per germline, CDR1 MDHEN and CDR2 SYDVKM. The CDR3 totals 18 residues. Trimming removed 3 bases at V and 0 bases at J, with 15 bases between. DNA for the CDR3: TGTGCCAGCAGTTTGTTGACTGTGAGGAGCTCCTATAATTCACCCCTCCACTTT. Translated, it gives CASSLLTVRSSYNSPLHF.

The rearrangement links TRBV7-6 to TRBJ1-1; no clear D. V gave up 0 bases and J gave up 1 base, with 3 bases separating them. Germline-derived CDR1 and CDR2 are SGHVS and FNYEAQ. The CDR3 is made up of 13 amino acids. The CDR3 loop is CASSLAANTEAFF. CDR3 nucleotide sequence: TGTGCCAGCAGCTTAGCAGCGAACACTGAAGCTTTCTTT.

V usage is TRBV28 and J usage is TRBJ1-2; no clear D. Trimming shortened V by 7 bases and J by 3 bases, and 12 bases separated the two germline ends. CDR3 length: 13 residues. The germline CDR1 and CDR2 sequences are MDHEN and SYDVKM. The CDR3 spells CASTLRGYYGYTF. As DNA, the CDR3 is TGTGCCAGCACCTTACGGGGTTACTATGGCTACACCTTC.

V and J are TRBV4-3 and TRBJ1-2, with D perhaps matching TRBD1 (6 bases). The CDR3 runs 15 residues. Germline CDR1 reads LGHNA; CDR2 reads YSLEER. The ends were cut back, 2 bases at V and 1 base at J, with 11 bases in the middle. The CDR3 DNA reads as TGCGCCAGCAGCCAAAACAACAGGGTTAACTATGGCTACACCTTC. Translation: CASSQNNRVNYGYTF.

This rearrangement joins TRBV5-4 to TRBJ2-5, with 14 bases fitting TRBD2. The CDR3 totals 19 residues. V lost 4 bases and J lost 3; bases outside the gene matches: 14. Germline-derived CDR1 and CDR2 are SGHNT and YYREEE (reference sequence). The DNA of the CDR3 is TGTGCCAGCAGCGGAATAGGGACTAGCGGGAGTGTAGGTAAAGAGACCCAGTACTTC. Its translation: CASSGIGTSGSVGKETQYF.

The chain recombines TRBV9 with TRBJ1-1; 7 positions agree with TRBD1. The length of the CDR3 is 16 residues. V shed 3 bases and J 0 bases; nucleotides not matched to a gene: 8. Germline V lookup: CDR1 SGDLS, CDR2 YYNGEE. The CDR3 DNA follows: TGTGCCAGCAGCGCCCAACGGACAGGCCTGAACACTGAAGCTTTCTTT. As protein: CASSAQRTGLNTEAFF.

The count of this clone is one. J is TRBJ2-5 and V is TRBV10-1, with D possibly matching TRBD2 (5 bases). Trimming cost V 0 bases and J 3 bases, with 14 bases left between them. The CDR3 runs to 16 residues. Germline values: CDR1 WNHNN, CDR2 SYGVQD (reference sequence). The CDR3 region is CASSESNPGLEETQYF. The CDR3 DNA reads TGCGCCAGCAGTGAGTCGAATCCCGGACTCGAAGAGACCCAGTACTTC.

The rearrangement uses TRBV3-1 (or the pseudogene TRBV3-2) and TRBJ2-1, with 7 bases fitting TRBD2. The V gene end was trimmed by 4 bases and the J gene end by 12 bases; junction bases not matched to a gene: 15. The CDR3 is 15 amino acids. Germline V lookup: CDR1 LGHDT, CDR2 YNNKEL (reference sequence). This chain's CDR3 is CASSPSAGVHLGQFF. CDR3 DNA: TGTGCCAGCAGCCCCTCCGCGGGAGTCCACCTGGGGCAGTTCTTC.

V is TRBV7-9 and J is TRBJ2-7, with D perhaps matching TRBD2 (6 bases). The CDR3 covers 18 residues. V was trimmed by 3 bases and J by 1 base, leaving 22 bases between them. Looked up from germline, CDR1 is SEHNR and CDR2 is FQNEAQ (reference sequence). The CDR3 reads CASSLSGSVPTSSYEQYF. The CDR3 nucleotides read TGTGCCAGCAGCTTGAGCGGCTCGGTCCCGACTAGTTCCTACGAGCAGTACTTC.

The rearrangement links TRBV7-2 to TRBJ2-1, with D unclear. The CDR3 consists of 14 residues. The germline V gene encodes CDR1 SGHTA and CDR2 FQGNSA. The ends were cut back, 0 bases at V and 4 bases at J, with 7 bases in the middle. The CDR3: CASSLAVRYNEQFF. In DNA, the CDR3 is TGTGCCAGCAGCTTAGCCGTCAGGTACAATGAGCAGTTCTTC.

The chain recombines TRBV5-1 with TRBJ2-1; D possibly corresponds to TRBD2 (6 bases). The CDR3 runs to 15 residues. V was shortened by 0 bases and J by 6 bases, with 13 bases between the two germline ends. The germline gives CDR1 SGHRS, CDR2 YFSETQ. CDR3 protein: CASSLGLASGNEQFF. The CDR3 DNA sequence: TGCGCCAGCAGCTTGGGGCTAGCGTCAGGCAATGAGCAGTTCTTC.

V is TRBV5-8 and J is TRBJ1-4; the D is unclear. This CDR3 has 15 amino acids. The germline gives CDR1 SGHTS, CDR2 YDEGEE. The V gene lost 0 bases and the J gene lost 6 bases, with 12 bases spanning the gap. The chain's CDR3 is CASSLVVQNYEKLFF. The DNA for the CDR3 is TGTGCCAGCAGCTTGGTAGTACAGAATTATGAAAAACTGTTTTTT.

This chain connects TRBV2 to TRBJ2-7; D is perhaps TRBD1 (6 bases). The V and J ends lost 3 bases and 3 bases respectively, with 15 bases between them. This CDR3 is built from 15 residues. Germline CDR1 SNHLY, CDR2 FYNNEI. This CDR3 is CASSDAQGSGYEQYF. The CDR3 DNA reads TGTGCCAGCAGTGACGCTCAGGGGAGTGGCTACGAGCAGTACTTC.

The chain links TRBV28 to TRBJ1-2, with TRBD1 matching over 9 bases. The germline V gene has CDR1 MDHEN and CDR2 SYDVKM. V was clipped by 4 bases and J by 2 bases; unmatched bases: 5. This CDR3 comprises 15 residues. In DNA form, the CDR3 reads TGTGCCAGCAGTTCAAGGGGGACAGGGAACTATGGCTACACCTTC. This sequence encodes CASSSRGTGNYGYTF.

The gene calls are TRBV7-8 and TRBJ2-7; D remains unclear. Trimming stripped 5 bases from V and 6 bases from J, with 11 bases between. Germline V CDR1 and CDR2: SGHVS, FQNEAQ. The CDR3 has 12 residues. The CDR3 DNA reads TGTGCCAGCAGCCCATTAGCCCTCGAGCAGTACTTC. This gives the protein CASSPLALEQYF.

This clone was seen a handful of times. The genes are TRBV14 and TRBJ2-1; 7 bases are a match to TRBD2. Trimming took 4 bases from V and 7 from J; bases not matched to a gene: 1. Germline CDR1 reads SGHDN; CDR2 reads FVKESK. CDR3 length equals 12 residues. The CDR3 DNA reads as TGTGCCAGCAGCCGCGGGGGTAATGAGCAGTTCTTC. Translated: CASSRGGNEQFF.

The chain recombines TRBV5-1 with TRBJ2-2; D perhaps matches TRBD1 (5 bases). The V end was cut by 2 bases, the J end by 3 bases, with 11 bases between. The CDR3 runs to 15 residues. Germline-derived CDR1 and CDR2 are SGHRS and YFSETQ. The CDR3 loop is CASSFKGADTGELFF. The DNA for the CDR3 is TGCGCCAGCAGCTTCAAAGGGGCCGACACCGGGGAGCTGTTTTTT.

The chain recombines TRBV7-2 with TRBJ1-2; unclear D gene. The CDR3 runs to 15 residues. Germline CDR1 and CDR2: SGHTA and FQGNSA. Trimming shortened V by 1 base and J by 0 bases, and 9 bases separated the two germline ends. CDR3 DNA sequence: TGTGCCAGCAGCTTAGGTGGCGGAGCTAACTATGGCTACACCTTC. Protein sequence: CASSLGGGANYGYTF. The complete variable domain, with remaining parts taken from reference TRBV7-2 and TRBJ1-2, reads GAGVSQSPSNKVTEKGKDVELRCDPISGHTALYWYRQSLGQGLEFLIYFQGNSAPDKSGLPSDRFSAERTGGSVSTLTIQRTQQEDSAVYLCASSLGGGANYGYTFGSGTRLTVV.